The clone carrying this T cell receptor beta chain came up a few times. Its specificity is unknown. Germline values: CDR1 GTSNPN, CDR2 SVGIG (reference sequence). Trimming pared 4 bases from V and 0 bases from J, leaving 10 bases between. The CDR3 has 13 residues. The treatment denotes: approximately 11-day PBMC culture with coronavirus spike peptide pools or control peptides (ViraFEST assay). The sample is drawn from a study of vaccination and CD4 T cells after COVID-19. Oncomine TCR Beta short-read sequencing was applied to DNA from cultured CD4+ T cells. One entry per CDR3 protein results from TCRdb running MiXCR on the PCR reads. The sample shows about 15,000 distinct CDR3 sequences, around 49% of them seen only once.

Sample: CD4+ T cells from blood, cultured in vitro. The V and J genes are TRBV30 and TRBJ2-7, with a possible D match to TRBD2 (5 bases). The receptor was derived from a human donor who had recovered from COVID-19. CDR3 residues: CAWTRRASYEQYF. CDR3 bases: TGTGCCTGGACGCGGCGGGCCTCCTACGAGCAGTACTTC. The entire variable domain, with the rest obtained from reference TRBV30 and TRBJ2-7, is as follows: SQTIHQWPATLVQPVGSPLSLECTVEGTSNPNLYWYRQAAGRGLQLLFYSVGIGQISSEVPQNLSASRPQDRQFILSSKKLLLSDSGFYLCAWTRRASYEQYFGPGTRLTVT.